Listed below are T cell receptor beta chains from one sample, sequenced in a study of blood T cells in healthy people across ages. From the 5' RACE reads, TCRdb called clonotypes with MiXCR, one entry per CDR3 protein. Of 600,000 to 900,000 distinct CDR3 sequences in the sample, roughly 25% were seen once. These same records also appear under a second study, on T cells of mothers and their children.

Sequencing was done on a sample of blood. These receptors came from a boy aged 5 to 17 in good health. The CDR3 runs from the conserved cysteine through the conserved F or W. Fields, in order: clone size, J gene, D gene, V gene, CDR3 protein, CDR3 DNA. A D gene is named only where the DNA matches it firmly. Size is stated for part of the rows, as once, few or many counts, or as a class when the clone is expanded.

abundance: .
j_gene: TRBJ1-3
d_gene: .
v_gene: TRBV4-1
CDR3aa: CASARGTSGNTIYF
CDR3nt: TGCGCCAGCGCAAGGGGCACCTCTGGAAACACCATATATTTT

abundance: few
j_gene: TRBJ1-4
d_gene: .
v_gene: TRBV6-6
CDR3aa: CASTGQSNEKLFF
CDR3nt: TGTGCCAGCACCGGACAGAGTAATGAAAAACTGTTTTTT

abundance: .
j_gene: TRBJ2-5
d_gene: .
v_gene: TRBV12-3/TRBV12-4
CDR3aa: CASTSLGQETQYF
CDR3nt: TGTGCCAGCACCAGCCTAGGACAAGAGACCCAGTACTTC

abundance: .
j_gene: TRBJ2-2
d_gene: TRBD1
v_gene: TRBV25-1
CDR3aa: CASSEYGQVNTGELFF
CDR3nt: TGTGCCAGCAGTGAATACGGACAGGTTAACACCGGGGAGCTGTTTTTT

abundance: many
j_gene: TRBJ2-2
d_gene: .
v_gene: TRBV12-3/TRBV12-4
CDR3aa: CASANQLTGELFF
CDR3nt: TGTGCCAGCGCTAACCAGCTGACCGGGGAGCTGTTTTTT

abundance: .
j_gene: TRBJ2-7
d_gene: TRBD1
v_gene: TRBV6-4
CDR3aa: CASSAWTGLYEQYF
CDR3nt: TGTGCCAGCAGCGCGTGGACAGGTCTCTACGAGCAGTACTTC

abundance: few
j_gene: TRBJ2-7
d_gene: .
v_gene: TRBV9
CDR3aa: CASSLGDAAYEQYF
CDR3nt: TGTGCCAGCAGCCTAGGGGACGCTGCCTACGAGCAGTACTTC

abundance: .
j_gene: TRBJ2-3
d_gene: .
v_gene: TRBV5-1
CDR3aa: CASRGLDGGTDTQYF
CDR3nt: TGCGCCAGCAGAGGCCTTGACGGTGGCACAGATACGCAGTATTTT

abundance: .
j_gene: TRBJ2-3
d_gene: TRBD2
v_gene: TRBV24-1
CDR3aa: CATSGRTSADTQYF
CDR3nt: TGTGCCACCAGTGGGCGGACTAGCGCAGATACGCAGTATTTT

abundance: .
j_gene: TRBJ1-5
d_gene: .
v_gene: TRBV3-1
CDR3aa: CASSPPGVDSNQPQHF
CDR3nt: TGTGCCAGCAGCCCCCCAGGGGTCGATAGCAATCAGCCCCAGCATTTT

abundance: few
j_gene: TRBJ2-5
d_gene: .
v_gene: TRBV2
CDR3aa: CASSGWPVQETQYF
CDR3nt: TGTGCCAGCAGTGGTTGGCCAGTCCAAGAGACCCAGTACTTC

abundance: once
j_gene: TRBJ2-7
d_gene: .
v_gene: TRBV25-1
CDR3aa: CASSEGDFTYEQYF
CDR3nt: TGTGCCAGCAGTGAAGGGGACTTCACCTACGAGCAGTACTTC

abundance: .
j_gene: TRBJ2-2
d_gene: TRBD1
v_gene: TRBV11-2
CDR3aa: CASSFTGGSTGELFF
CDR3nt: TGTGCCAGCAGCTTCACAGGGGGGAGCACCGGGGAGCTGTTTTTT

abundance: .
j_gene: TRBJ2-1
d_gene: TRBD1
v_gene: TRBV12-3/TRBV12-4
CDR3aa: CASSFVGQTENEQFF
CDR3nt: TGTGCCAGCAGTTTTGTGGGACAGACGGAAAATGAGCAGTTCTTC

abundance: few
j_gene: TRBJ1-1
d_gene: TRBD1
v_gene: TRBV6-6
CDR3aa: CASTGTGMDTEAFF
CDR3nt: TGTGCCAGCACAGGGACAGGGATGGACACTGAAGCTTTCTTT

abundance: few
j_gene: TRBJ2-1
d_gene: TRBD2
v_gene: TRBV13
CDR3aa: CASSSSRSGGYNEQFF
CDR3nt: TGTGCCAGCAGCTCTTCCCGTAGCGGGGGCTACAATGAGCAGTTCTTC

abundance: many
j_gene: TRBJ1-4
d_gene: .
v_gene: TRBV11-2
CDR3aa: CASSLAGGEANEKLFF
CDR3nt: TGTGCCAGCAGCTTAGCTGGGGGCGAGGCTAATGAAAAACTGTTTTTT

abundance: .
j_gene: TRBJ2-6
d_gene: TRBD1
v_gene: TRBV20-1
CDR3aa: CSAQDRGASGANVLTF
CDR3nt: TGCAGTGCCCAGGACAGGGGGGCCTCTGGGGCCAACGTCCTGACTTTC

abundance: few
j_gene: TRBJ1-4
d_gene: .
v_gene: TRBV7-9
CDR3aa: CASSFGLERGEKLFF
CDR3nt: TGTGCCAGCAGCTTCGGGCTCGAAAGGGGTGAAAAACTGTTTTTT

abundance: .
j_gene: TRBJ2-1
d_gene: .
v_gene: TRBV7-9
CDR3aa: CASSPQLSYNEQFF
CDR3nt: TGTGCCAGCAGCCCCCAGCTATCCTACAATGAGCAGTTCTTC

abundance: .
j_gene: TRBJ2-5
d_gene: .
v_gene: TRBV10-1
CDR3aa: CASSGTEGAQETQYF
CDR3nt: TGCGCCAGCAGTGGAACCGAAGGGGCCCAAGAGACCCAGTACTTC

abundance: .
j_gene: TRBJ1-2
d_gene: .
v_gene: TRBV20-1
CDR3aa: CSAGIDRNYGYTF
CDR3nt: TGCAGTGCCGGGATAGACAGGAACTATGGCTACACCTTC

abundance: few
j_gene: TRBJ2-1
d_gene: TRBD2
v_gene: TRBV5-1
CDR3aa: CASSLVAGGLDEQFF
CDR3nt: TGCGCCAGCAGCTTGGTAGCGGGGGGGCTCGATGAGCAGTTCTTC

abundance: many
j_gene: TRBJ2-5
d_gene: TRBD2
v_gene: TRBV10-3
CDR3aa: CAISFGLAGGPDQETQYF
CDR3nt: TGTGCCATCAGCTTCGGACTAGCGGGGGGGCCGGATCAAGAGACCCAGTACTTC

abundance: .
j_gene: TRBJ1-5
d_gene: .
v_gene: TRBV7-9
CDR3aa: CASSSGTSQPQHF
CDR3nt: TGTGCCAGCAGCTCCGGGACGTCTCAGCCCCAGCATTTT

abundance: .
j_gene: TRBJ2-1
d_gene: TRBD2
v_gene: TRBV25-1
CDR3aa: CASSAGGIPYNEQFF
CDR3nt: TGTGCCAGCAGTGCGGGGGGGATACCTTACAATGAGCAGTTCTTC

abundance: few
j_gene: TRBJ2-7
d_gene: .
v_gene: TRBV7-9
CDR3aa: CASTSPGSGVYEQYF
CDR3nt: TGTGCCAGCACCTCCCCCGGAAGCGGAGTATACGAGCAGTACTTC

abundance: .
j_gene: TRBJ1-2
d_gene: TRBD1
v_gene: TRBV5-1
CDR3aa: CASSLARRTGGGYTF
CDR3nt: TGCGCCAGCAGCTTGGCGCGGCGGACAGGGGGTGGCTACACCTTC

abundance: few
j_gene: TRBJ2-7
d_gene: .
v_gene: TRBV3-1
CDR3aa: CASSPGSGPHYEQYF
CDR3nt: TGTGCCAGCAGCCCCGGCTCCGGGCCCCACTACGAGCAGTACTTC

abundance: .
j_gene: TRBJ2-5
d_gene: TRBD2
v_gene: TRBV28
CDR3aa: CASSPLAGVEETQYF
CDR3nt: TGTGCCAGCAGCCCACTAGCGGGGGTGGAAGAGACCCAGTACTTC

abundance: few
j_gene: TRBJ2-5
d_gene: .
v_gene: TRBV4-1
CDR3aa: CASRVTSVVRETQYF
CDR3nt: TGCGCCAGCAGAGTCACCTCGGTCGTCCGGGAGACCCAGTACTTC

abundance: .
j_gene: TRBJ1-6
d_gene: TRBD1
v_gene: TRBV28
CDR3aa: CASGAGGYSPLHF
CDR3nt: TGTGCCAGCGGGGCAGGGGGTTATTCACCCCTCCACTTT

abundance: few
j_gene: TRBJ1-2
d_gene: .
v_gene: TRBV20-1
CDR3aa: CSARDPGFGYTF
CDR3nt: TGCAGTGCTAGAGATCCCGGCTTTGGCTACACCTTC

abundance: few
j_gene: TRBJ2-5
d_gene: .
v_gene: TRBV12-3/TRBV12-4
CDR3aa: CASSFEGVKTQYF
CDR3nt: TGTGCCAGCAGTTTTGAGGGGGTAAAGACCCAGTACTTC

abundance: few
j_gene: TRBJ2-7
d_gene: TRBD2
v_gene: TRBV11-2
CDR3aa: CASSFPNGGSLYEQYF
CDR3nt: TGTGCCAGCAGCTTCCCTAACGGGGGGTCCCTCTACGAGCAGTACTTC

abundance: .
j_gene: TRBJ2-1
d_gene: .
v_gene: TRBV11-2
CDR3aa: CASSLRVGGSRGTSYNEQFF
CDR3nt: TGTGCCAGCAGCTTAAGGGTAGGGGGTAGCCGGGGAACCTCCTACAATGAGCAGTTCTTC

abundance: .
j_gene: TRBJ2-7
d_gene: .
v_gene: TRBV27
CDR3aa: CASSPRVFPGDYEQYF
CDR3nt: TGTGCCAGCAGTCCCCGGGTCTTTCCAGGGGACTACGAGCAGTACTTC

abundance: .
j_gene: TRBJ1-1
d_gene: .
v_gene: TRBV29-1
CDR3aa: CSVGGTKNTEAFF
CDR3nt: TGCAGCGTTGGTGGCACTAAGAACACTGAAGCTTTCTTT

abundance: .
j_gene: TRBJ1-1
d_gene: .
v_gene: TRBV12-5
CDR3aa: CASGLLPGNTEAFF
CDR3nt: TGTGCTAGTGGTTTGCTTCCGGGGAACACTGAAGCTTTCTTT

abundance: .
j_gene: TRBJ1-4
d_gene: .
v_gene: TRBV20-1
CDR3aa: CSARPSNEKLFF
CDR3nt: TGCAGTGCTAGACCATCTAATGAAAAACTGTTTTTT

abundance: .
j_gene: TRBJ2-7
d_gene: TRBD1
v_gene: TRBV28
CDR3aa: CASSLSGQAHEQYF
CDR3nt: TGTGCCAGCAGTTTATCGGGACAGGCCCACGAGCAGTACTTC

abundance: .
j_gene: TRBJ1-1
d_gene: .
v_gene: TRBV10-3
CDR3aa: CAIRQENTEAFF
CDR3nt: TGTGCCATCAGGCAGGAAAACACTGAAGCTTTCTTT

abundance: .
j_gene: TRBJ1-2
d_gene: .
v_gene: TRBV2
CDR3aa: CASWRSGYTF
CDR3nt: TGTGCCAGCTGGCGGAGCGGCTACACCTTC